The 31 T cell receptor beta chains listed next were all sequenced from one sample in a study of T cell responses to AZD1222 COVID-19 vaccine (dated by TCRdb to about 2021). The time point label for this specimen denotes: baseline before first vaccination. The library was prepared using the immunoSEQ multiplex PCR assay. This immuneACCESS table, as held by TCRdb, lists in-frame sequences with V and J called but not all clones. Of the missing ones, under half trace to an unresolved V gene in checked studies; the others have no known cause. The sample table lists over 120,000 clones, 80% to 90% of them with a count of one. The ten largest clones add up to roughly 8% of the sample. The material sequenced was peripheral blood, taken on day 0 of AZD1222 vaccination. The receptor source for this set is an adult in good health.

The rearrangement links TRBV10-2 to TRBJ2-1; D unclear. This CDR3 spans 13 amino acids. Germline CDR1 WSHSY, CDR2 SAAADI. Trimming took off 6 bases at V and 2 bases at J, with 8 bases between the two ends. The CDR3 DNA follows: TGCGCCAGCAGCCGGACCCCCTACAATGAGCAGTTCTTC. It codes for CASSRTPYNEQFF.

This chain uses TRBV7-2 with TRBJ2-3, with 11 nucleotides matching TRBD2. The CDR3 totals 15 residues. Germline CDR1 is SGHTA and CDR2 is FQGNSA. Trimming at V came to 6 bases and at J to 4 bases, leaving 6 bases not matched to a gene. The CDR3 sequence is CASSPLAGVADTQYF. The CDR3 DNA reads TGTGCCAGCAGTCCACTAGCGGGAGTGGCAGATACGCAGTATTTT.

V gene TRBV11-2 combines with J gene TRBJ2-1; no reliable D call. This CDR3 comprises 12 residues. Germline values: CDR1 SGHAT, CDR2 FQNNGV. Trimming cost V 3 bases and J 9 bases, with 9 bases left between them. The CDR3 DNA reads as TGTGCCAGCAGCTTTGGGGAAGTTGAGCAGTTCTTC. The encoded protein is CASSFGEVEQFF.

V gene TRBV7-9 combines with J gene TRBJ2-3; no clear D. Germline CDR1 is SEHNR and CDR2 is FQNEAQ (reference sequence). V was pared by 3 bases and J by 5 bases, with 6 bases between. The CDR3 has 12 amino acids. CDR3 DNA: TGTGCCAGCAGCTTGAATCGAGATACGCAGTATTTT. It encodes CASSLNRDTQYF.

The rearrangement joins TRBV6-5 to TRBJ2-2, with 8 bases identical to TRBD1. The CDR3 has 15 amino acids. Germline V gene data show CDR1 as MNHEY and CDR2 as SVGAGI. J was trimmed by 1 base and V by 3 bases; bases with no gene match: 1. The CDR3 protein is CASSYGTGNTGELFF. The DNA for the CDR3 is TGTGCCAGCAGTTATGGGACAGGGAACACCGGGGAGCTGTTTTTT.

This clone was counted once. V and J are TRBV4-2 and TRBJ2-5; D is tentatively TRBD1 or TRBD2 (5 bases each). V shed 3 bases and J shed 3 bases, with 20 bases lying between them. The CDR3 is made up of 17 amino acids. Germline CDR1 and CDR2: LGHNA and YNFKEQ. The CDR3 region has the DNA TGTGCCAGCAGCCATAATGGGGACGGCAGAGGGGAAGAGACCCAGTACTTC. This codes for CASSHNGDGRGEETQYF.

The chain is built from TRBV28 and TRBJ2-7; D ambiguous. The V gene's germline CDR1 is MDHEN and CDR2 SYDVKM. This CDR3 comprises 13 residues. Deletions cut 3 bases from V and 6 bases from J, with 12 bases between. CDR3: CASSFTQWSEQYF. The CDR3 nucleotides read TGTGCCAGCAGTTTCACTCAATGGAGCGAGCAGTACTTC. The complete variable domain, with remaining parts taken from reference TRBV28 and TRBJ2-7, reads DVKVTQSSRYLVKRTGEKVFLECVQDMDHENMFWYRQDPGLGLRLIYFSYDVKMKEKGDIPEGYSVSREKKERFSLILESASTNQTSMYLCASSFTQWSEQYFGPGTRLTVT.

This rearrangement joins TRBV10-3 to TRBJ1-2; D is ambiguous. The CDR3 spans 12 residues. Germline CDR1 and CDR2: ENHRY and SYGVKD. V lost 4 bases, J lost 4 bases, and 7 bases lay in between. The CDR3 sequence is CAISGSSYGYTF. The CDR3 coding sequence is TGTGCCATCAGTGGCAGTAGCTATGGCTACACCTTC.

Here the CDR3 DNA reads TGCGCCAGCAGTCAATCCCTCCTGGACGGAGACGGAAACACCATATATTTT. Translated: CASSQSLLDGDGNTIYF. The chain employs TRBV23-1 and TRBJ1-3; D gene uncertain. TRBV23-1 is reported as an ORF; its role is uncertain. V lost 0 bases to trimming and J lost 4 bases, with 16 bases between them. This CDR3 contains 17 residues.

The chain couples TRBV6-6 to TRBJ1-1; D perhaps matches TRBD1 (5 bases). CDR3 length equals 14 residues. Germline V gene lookup returns CDR1 MNHNY and CDR2 SVGAGI (reference sequence). The ends were cut back, 3 bases at V and 3 bases at J, with 11 bases in the middle. The CDR3 protein is CASSYRPGDTEAFF. The DNA of the CDR3 is TGTGCCAGCAGTTATCGTCCGGGGGACACTGAAGCTTTCTTT.

The chain carries TRBV19 and TRBJ2-5; 9 positions match TRBD1. This CDR3 region has 13 residues. In germline, CDR1 is LNHDA, CDR2 SQIVND (reference sequence). Trimming cost V 4 bases and J 5 bases; bases outside gene matches: 2. Written as DNA, the CDR3 is TGTGCCAGTAGTACCACAGGGGGCGAGACCCAGTACTTC. Translated, it gives CASSTTGGETQYF.

This clone was detected once. The chain couples TRBV10-3 to TRBJ2-5, with D possibly being TRBD2 (5 bases). The V end was cut by 3 bases, the J end by 4 bases, with 12 bases between. The CDR3 is made up of 14 amino acids. Germline CDR1 reads ENHRY; CDR2 reads SYGVKD. CDR3 residues: CAISDSGVGETQYF. The CDR3 coding sequence is TGTGCCATCAGTGATTCCGGGGTGGGAGAGACCCAGTACTTC.

The chain employs TRBV3-1 (or the pseudogene TRBV3-2) and TRBJ2-6, with a possible D match to TRBD2 (6 bases). Trimming left V 4 bases short and J 0 bases short, with 13 bases between. The CDR3 has 17 residues. CDR1 is LGHDT and CDR2 is YNNKEL in the germline V gene (reference sequence). The CDR3 sequence is CASSLGGANSGANVLTF. The CDR3 DNA reads as TGTGCCAGCAGCCTCGGGGGTGCCAACTCTGGGGCCAACGTCCTGACTTTC.

The chain combines TRBV10-1 with TRBJ2-1; D call uncertain. The CDR3 runs to 15 residues. Germline V lookup: CDR1 WNHNN, CDR2 SYGVQD (reference sequence). Trimming removed 3 bases at V and 7 bases at J, with 16 bases between. Here the CDR3 reads CASSDRAIQNNEQFF. CDR3 sequence (DNA): TGCGCCAGCAGTGATAGGGCGATCCAGAATAATGAGCAGTTCTTC.

Only one count was recorded for this clone. The chain joins TRBV20-1 to TRBJ2-4; D possibly corresponds to TRBD2 (5 bases). The germline V gene has CDR1 DFQATT and CDR2 SNEGSKA (reference sequence). The CDR3 sequence is 11 residues long. Trimming shortened V by 6 bases and J by 7 bases, and 10 bases separated the two germline ends. The CDR3 DNA reads TGCAGTGCCCCCCGCGGGAACATTCAGTACTTC. This translates into CSAPRGNIQYF.

The chain employs TRBV3-1 (or the pseudogene TRBV3-2) and TRBJ2-4; maybe TRBD2 (5 bases). The CDR3 sequence is 15 residues long. Germline CDR1 is LGHDT and CDR2 is YNNKEL (reference sequence). Trimming stripped 1 base from V and 5 bases from J, with 12 bases between. The CDR3 nucleotides are TGTGCCAGCAGCCAAGCGGGGAGAGCGGAAAACATTCAGTACTTC. This codes for CASSQAGRAENIQYF.

The chain is built from TRBV9 and TRBJ2-7; D possibly uses TRBD1 or TRBD2 (5 bases each). V was pared by 4 bases and J by 0 bases, with 11 bases between. This CDR3 spans 14 amino acids. CDR1 and CDR2 (germline): SGDLS, YYNGEE. The CDR3 spells CASSLWGSSYEQYF. The CDR3 region has the DNA TGTGCCAGCAGCCTATGGGGGAGCTCCTACGAGCAGTACTTC.

The genes are TRBV19 and TRBJ1-2; no definite D call. Germline V gene lookup returns CDR1 LNHDA and CDR2 SQIVND (reference sequence). The ends were cut back, 3 bases at V and 8 bases at J, with 7 bases in the middle. The CDR3 is made up of 11 amino acids. DNA for the CDR3: TGTGCCAGTAGTATTATAGGGGGCTACACCTTC. The encoded protein is CASSIIGGYTF.

This clone was observed a few times. The chain combines TRBV28 with TRBJ1-3, with a weak D call TRBD1 (5 bases). Trimming left V 3 bases short and J 4 bases short, with 16 bases between. This CDR3 has 16 amino acids. Germline-derived CDR1 and CDR2 are MDHEN and SYDVKM. The CDR3 loop is CASSLGGYGSGNTIYF. As DNA, the CDR3 is TGTGCCAGCAGTTTGGGGGGGTACGGCTCCGGAAACACCATATATTTT. The full variable domain, with the rest looked up from reference TRBV28 and TRBJ1-3, is DVKVTQSSRYLVKRTGEKVFLECVQDMDHENMFWYRQDPGLGLRLIYFSYDVKMKEKGDIPEGYSVSREKKERFSLILESASTNQTSMYLCASSLGGYGSGNTIYFGEGSWLTVV.

CDR3 region: CASSRTGLSPLHF. For the CDR3, the DNA is TGTGCCAGCAGTCGCACAGGGCTATCACCCCTCCACTTT. The rearrangement links TRBV6-5 to TRBJ1-6, with D possibly TRBD1 on 6 matching bases. This CDR3 has 13 amino acids. The ends were cut back, 5 bases at V and 10 bases at J, with 12 bases in the middle. Germline assignment: CDR1 MNHEY and CDR2 SVGAGI.

In DNA form, the CDR3 reads TGTGCCAGCAGTTCGACTAGCGGGCTCGAAGAGACCCAGTACTTC. Translating it yields CASSSTSGLEETQYF. The chain couples TRBV2 to TRBJ2-5, with TRBD2 matching 10 bases. Germline CDR1 is SNHLY and CDR2 is FYNNEI. V was pared by 5 bases and J by 3 bases, with 6 bases of the junction left unmatched. The length of the CDR3 is 15 residues.

The rearrangement links TRBV6-5 to TRBJ2-3; a weak D match, TRBD1 (5 bases). The CDR3 runs 15 residues. V lost 0 bases to trimming and J lost 4 bases, with 11 bases between them. Germline-derived CDR1 and CDR2 are MNHEY and SVGAGI. In nucleotides, the CDR3 is TGTGCCAGCAGTTACTCGGCGCAAGGGGCAGATACGCAGTATTTT. Its translation is CASSYSAQGADTQYF.

V usage is TRBV14 and J usage is TRBJ2-1; 8 nucleotides align to TRBD2. Trimming cost V 0 bases and J 2 bases; bases outside gene matches: 6. There are 17 residues in the CDR3. CDR1 SGHDN and CDR2 FVKESK come from the germline V gene. CDR3 loop: CASSQDIPGGTYNEQFF. Written as DNA, the CDR3 is TGTGCCAGCAGCCAAGACATCCCGGGGGGGACCTACAATGAGCAGTTCTTC. The full variable domain, rest sourced from reference TRBV14 and TRBJ2-1, is EAGVTQFPSHSVIEKGQTVTLRCDPISGHDNLYWYRRVMGKEIKFLLHFVKESKQDESGMPNNRFLAERTGGTYSTLKVQPAELEDSGVYFCASSQDIPGGTYNEQFFGPGTRLTVL.

The V gene is TRBV28, the J gene TRBJ1-2; D not resolved. The CDR3 covers 13 residues. Germline values: CDR1 MDHEN, CDR2 SYDVKM. Trimming removed 6 bases from V and 0 bases from J, with 8 bases in between. The CDR3 coding sequence is TGTGCCAGCAGCCTGACATCTAACTATGGCTACACCTTC. Its translation: CASSLTSNYGYTF.

This clone was counted a single time. This chain connects TRBV27 to TRBJ2-1; 7 nucleotides agree with TRBD1. V gave up 6 bases and J gave up 4 bases; unmatched junction bases: 12. This CDR3 is built from 16 residues. From germline, CDR1 is MNHEY and CDR2 SMNVEV (reference sequence). The CDR3 bases are TGTGCCAGCAGCCCGACAGGGACAGTCGGTTACAATGAGCAGTTCTTC. Translation: CASSPTGTVGYNEQFF.

The V gene is TRBV6-1, the J gene TRBJ2-3, with TRBD2 matching over 11 bases. The germline V gene has CDR1 MNHNS and CDR2 SASEGT. The length of the CDR3 is 15 residues. Trimming at V came to 3 bases and at J to 6 bases, leaving 5 bases not matched to a gene. The CDR3 is CASSEVAGGMDTQYF. The CDR3 bases are TGTGCCAGCAGTGAGGTAGCGGGGGGGATGGATACGCAGTATTTT.

The chain joins TRBV10-3 to TRBJ1-5, with D tentatively TRBD1 (5 bases). The CDR3 consists of 12 residues. V lost 8 bases and J lost 3, with 8 bases in between. Germline CDR1 ENHRY, CDR2 SYGVKD. The CDR3 spells CAIGDPNQPQHF. The CDR3 DNA follows: TGTGCCATCGGGGACCCCAATCAGCCCCAGCATTTT.

The chain carries TRBV7-9 and TRBJ1-1, with no clear D. The CDR3 is made up of 13 amino acids. The V end was cut by 7 bases, the J end by 4 bases, with 13 bases between. Germline loops: CDR1 SEHNR, CDR2 FQNEAQ (reference sequence). CDR3: CASNSQAGTEAFF. DNA for the CDR3: TGTGCCAGCAATAGTCAGGCCGGCACTGAAGCTTTCTTT.

This chain links TRBV5-1 with TRBJ2-7, with TRBD2 as a possible D gene (6 bases). The CDR3 consists of 16 residues. Germline V gene data show CDR1 as SGHRS and CDR2 as YFSETQ. V was clipped by 1 base and J by 1 base, with 15 bases between them. DNA for the CDR3: TGCGCCAGCAGCTTGCAATTAGGGGAGGTTTCCTACGAGCAGTACTTC. Translation gives CASSLQLGEVSYEQYF.

The V gene is TRBV29-1, the J gene TRBJ1-2; no definite D call. V lost 1 base, J lost 6 bases, and 3 bases lay in between. This CDR3 spans 10 amino acids. CDR1 and CDR2 from the germline V gene are SQVTM and ANQGSEA. CDR3 residues: CSVEVDGYTF. The CDR3 region has the DNA TGCAGCGTTGAAGTAGATGGCTACACCTTC. The full variable domain, rest sourced from reference TRBV29-1 and TRBJ1-2, is SAVISQKPSRDICQRGTSLTIQCQVDSQVTMMFWYRQQPGQSLTLIATANQGSEATYESGFVIDKFPISRPNLTFSTLTVSNMSPEDSSIYLCSVEVDGYTFGSGTRLTVV.

In this sample, this clone turned up once. The chain joins TRBV6-5 to TRBJ1-1; D is possibly TRBD1 (6 bases). The CDR3 length is 15 residues. Trimming left V 6 bases short and J 0 bases short, with 14 bases between. Germline-derived CDR1 and CDR2 are MNHEY and SVGAGI. CDR3 region: CASSPEGGMNTEAFF. The CDR3 DNA sequence: TGTGCCAGCAGCCCGGAGGGGGGAATGAACACTGAAGCTTTCTTT.